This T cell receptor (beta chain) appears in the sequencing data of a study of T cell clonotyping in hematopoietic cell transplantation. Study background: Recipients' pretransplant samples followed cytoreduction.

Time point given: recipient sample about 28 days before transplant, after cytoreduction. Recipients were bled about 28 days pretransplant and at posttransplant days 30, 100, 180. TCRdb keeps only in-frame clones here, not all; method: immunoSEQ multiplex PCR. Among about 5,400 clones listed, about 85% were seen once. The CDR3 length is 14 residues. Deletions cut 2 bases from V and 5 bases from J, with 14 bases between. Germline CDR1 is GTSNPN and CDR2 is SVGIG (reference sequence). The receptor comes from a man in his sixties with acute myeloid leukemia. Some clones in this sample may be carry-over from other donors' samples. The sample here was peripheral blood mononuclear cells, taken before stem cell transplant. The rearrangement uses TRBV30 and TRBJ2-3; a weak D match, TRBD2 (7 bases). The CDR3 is CAWSLGGGLDTQYF. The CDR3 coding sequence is TGTGCCTGGAGTTTGGGGGGGGGCCTAGATACGCAGTATTTT.